This TCR beta chain was identified during a study of T cell repertoires in cytomegalovirus infection. Germline CDR1 and CDR2: MNHEY and SVGAGI. The CDR3 contains 13 residues. Trimming removed 10 bases at V and 5 bases at J, with 18 bases between. With regard to this clonotype: The antigen is undetermined.

TCRdb independently ran MiXCR on the reads; one entry per CDR3 protein. The repertoire holds roughly 730,000 distinct CDR3 sequences, with 30% to 35% as singletons. Sequenced material: cultured PBMCs, taken from culture after CMV antigen stimulation. The clonotype comes from a human donor in good health (CMV status not recorded). Some clones in this sample may be carry-over from other donors' samples. This chain links TRBV6-5 with TRBJ2-7; no firm D call. The CDR3 spells CATHRGPGHEQYF. CDR3 bases: TGTGCCACCCATCGCGGTCCCGGGCACGAGCAGTACTTC.